This note documents a single T cell receptor (beta chain) sequence. This entry is derived from a study of blood T cell repertoires in COVID-19. Libraries were prepared by immunoSEQ multiplex PCR; TCRdb keeps only in-frame clonotypes and omits some of them. The sample holds around 340,000 clones, roughly 90% seen once. Clinical history reported by participants formed the basis on which cohorts were assigned. Germline V gene sequence: CDR1 SGHVS, CDR2 FNYEAQ. The ends were cut back, 3 bases at V and 1 base at J, with 12 bases in the middle. This CDR3 region has 15 residues. Sequenced: PBMCs or T cells enriched from blood (not recorded which). This TCR came from a woman aged 25 to 39 who had been exposed to COVID-19. The V and J genes are TRBV7-6 and TRBJ1-1; D perhaps matches TRBD1 (5 bases). This CDR3 reads CASSFRVGPNTEAFF. The CDR3 nucleotides read TGTGCCAGCAGCTTCAGGGTAGGTCCGAACACTGAAGCTTTCTTT.